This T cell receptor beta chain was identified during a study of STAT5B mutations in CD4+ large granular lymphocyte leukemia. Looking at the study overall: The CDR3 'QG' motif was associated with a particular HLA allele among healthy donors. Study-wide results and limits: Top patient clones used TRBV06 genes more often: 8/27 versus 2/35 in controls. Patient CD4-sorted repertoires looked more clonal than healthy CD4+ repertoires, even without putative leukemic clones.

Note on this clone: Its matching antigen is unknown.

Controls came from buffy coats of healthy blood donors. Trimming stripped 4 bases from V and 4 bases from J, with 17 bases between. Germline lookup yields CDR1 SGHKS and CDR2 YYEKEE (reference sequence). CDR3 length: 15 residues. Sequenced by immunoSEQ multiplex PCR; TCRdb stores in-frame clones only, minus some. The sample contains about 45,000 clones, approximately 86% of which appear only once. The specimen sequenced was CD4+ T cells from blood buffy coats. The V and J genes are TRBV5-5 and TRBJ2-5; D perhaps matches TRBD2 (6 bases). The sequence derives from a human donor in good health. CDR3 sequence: CASSPGRTSPETQYF. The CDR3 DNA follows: TGTGCCAGCAGCCCGGGGAGGACGTCCCCAGAGACCCAGTACTTC.